This T cell receptor beta chain stems from a study of shared clonotypes between healthy human individuals. Here immunoSEQ multiplex PCR was the method, and the copy in TCRdb shows in-frame clones only, minus some. This table holds fewer than 350,000 clones, about nine tenths found once. Germline V lookup: CDR1 PRHDT, CDR2 FYEKMQ (reference sequence). The CDR3 contains 13 residues. V lost 4 bases and J lost 9, with 13 bases in between. Sequencing was performed on memory CD8+ T cells sorted from blood. Regarding subset: CD45RO+ cells pooled with CCR7-negative TemRA cells. The rearrangement links TRBV13 to TRBJ2-1; no firm D call. The TCR comes from a young man in good health. CDR3 region: CASSYLFEGEQFF. For the CDR3, the DNA is TGTGCCAGCAGCTACCTTTTCGAAGGTGAGCAGTTCTTC.